The sequence of this T cell receptor (beta chain) was determined in a study of T-cell reconstitution after alpha-beta-depleted transplantation in children. Unique molecular identifiers featured in how the TCRbeta library was prepared. TCRdb itself ran the PCR reads through MiXCR, one entry per CDR3 protein. The table has hundreds of thousands of distinct CDR3 sequences, under 30% seen once. The V end lost 3 bases, the J end lost 5 bases, and 16 bases lay between the germline ends. This CDR3 is 15 amino acids long. The V gene's germline CDR1 is MNHEY and CDR2 SVGAGI. The chain employs TRBV6-5 and TRBJ1-1; weak D call: TRBD1 (6 bases). This TCR was sampled from a female patient between 2 and 15 years old who had a stem cell transplant for congenital amegakaryocytic thrombocytopenia, so the T cells may come from the graft donor. Sample: PBMCs, mostly from graft donor cells, taken 360 days after TCRalphabeta/CD19-depleted stem cell transplant. The CDR3 region is CASSYGVQGNTEAFF. The CDR3 DNA follows: TGTGCCAGCAGTTATGGGGTACAGGGTAATACTGAAGCTTTCTTT.